A selection of T cell receptor beta chains follows, all from one sample in a study of T cell changes during pregnancy in multiple sclerosis. The repertoire was sequenced with immunoSEQ multiplex PCR; TCRdb's copy has only in-frame clones and lacks some. Of 60,000 to 70,000 clones listed, about nine tenths are singletons. The sample consisted of peripheral blood, taken in the second trimester of pregnancy. The receptors originated from a female donor in good health, enrolled as a control in a pregnancy study. The CDR3 runs from the conserved cysteine through the conserved F or W. A D gene is named only where the DNA matches it firmly. Expanded clones get a size class; other rows say once, few or many, or leave the size out.

D gene	V gene	clone size	J gene	CDR3 DNA	CDR3 protein
TRBD1	TRBV7-2	NA	TRBJ1-1	TGTGCCAGCAGCCGTAGATCAGGGGGCACTGAAGCTTTCTTT	CASSRRSGGTEAFF
NA	TRBV5-1	NA	TRBJ1-2	TGCGCCAGCAGCTTTGGCAAATCCTATGGCTACACCTTC	CASSFGKSYGYTF
TRBD1	TRBV28	NA	TRBJ1-4	TGTGCCAGCCAAACCTCAGGGGGTGAAAAACTGTTTTTT	CASQTSGGEKLFF
NA	TRBV7-2	NA	TRBJ2-5	TGTGCCAGCAGCTTAGGTTCACAAGAGACCCAGTACTTC	CASSLGSQETQYF
TRBD2	TRBV7-2	once	TRBJ2-1	TGTGCCAGCAGGTCCTCACGCGGGAGGGCCTCCTACAATGAGCAGTTCTTC	CASRSSRGRASYNEQFF
TRBD2	TRBV2	NA	TRBJ2-5	TGTGCGGTGACTAGCGGGACACAAGAGACCCAGTACTTC	CAVTSGTQETQYF
TRBD1	TRBV7-9	NA	TRBJ1-2	TGTGCCAGCTCCTCGACAGGGGCCATCTATGGCTACACCTTC	CASSSTGAIYGYTF
NA	TRBV15	NA	TRBJ2-4	TGTGCCACCAGCAGAGATAAGAAAGCGGTTGACATTCAGTACTTC	CATSRDKKAVDIQYF
TRBD2	TRBV7-9	NA	TRBJ2-7	TGTGCCAGCAGCTCACCGGGACTAGCCGGCGAGCAGTACTTC	CASSSPGLAGEQYF
TRBD1	TRBV6-5	NA	TRBJ1-2	TGTGCCAGCAGTTACTCGAGGACAGGGCCCTATGGCTACACCTTC	CASSYSRTGPYGYTF
TRBD2	TRBV19	NA	TRBJ2-2	TGTGCCAGTAGTCCCCCGGGAGGAAGGACCGGGGAGCTGTTTTTT	CASSPPGGRTGELFF